This T cell receptor (beta chain) was identified in a study of T cell responses to AZD1222 COVID-19 vaccine. The wider study: Doses given second, at about 4 or about 12 weeks, were pooled. Findings and caveats of the study: As reported, nearly half of all spike-specific TCRs target variant regions that are unmutated. Possibly, clonal diversity was underestimated; donors were largely white British and included more females. Seropositive at baseline were only a handful of AZD1222 recipients.

The repertoire was sequenced with immunoSEQ multiplex PCR; TCRdb's copy has only in-frame clones and lacks some. Among over 25,000 clones listed, about three quarters were seen once. The germline V and J ends were trimmed by 6 bases and 9 bases, with 14 bases remaining between them. In germline, CDR1 is LGHDT, CDR2 YNNKEL (reference sequence). CDR3 length: 12 residues. About this clone: No antigen is known for it.

The source material was peripheral blood, sampled on day 0 of AZD1222 vaccination. This sequence originates from an adult in good health. V usage is TRBV3-1 (or the pseudogene TRBV3-2) and J usage is TRBJ2-5, with D perhaps matching TRBD2 (6 bases). In nucleotides, the CDR3 is TGTGCCAGCAGTCGGACTACTTCTCCCCAGTACTTC. Amino acid sequence: CASSRTTSPQYF.